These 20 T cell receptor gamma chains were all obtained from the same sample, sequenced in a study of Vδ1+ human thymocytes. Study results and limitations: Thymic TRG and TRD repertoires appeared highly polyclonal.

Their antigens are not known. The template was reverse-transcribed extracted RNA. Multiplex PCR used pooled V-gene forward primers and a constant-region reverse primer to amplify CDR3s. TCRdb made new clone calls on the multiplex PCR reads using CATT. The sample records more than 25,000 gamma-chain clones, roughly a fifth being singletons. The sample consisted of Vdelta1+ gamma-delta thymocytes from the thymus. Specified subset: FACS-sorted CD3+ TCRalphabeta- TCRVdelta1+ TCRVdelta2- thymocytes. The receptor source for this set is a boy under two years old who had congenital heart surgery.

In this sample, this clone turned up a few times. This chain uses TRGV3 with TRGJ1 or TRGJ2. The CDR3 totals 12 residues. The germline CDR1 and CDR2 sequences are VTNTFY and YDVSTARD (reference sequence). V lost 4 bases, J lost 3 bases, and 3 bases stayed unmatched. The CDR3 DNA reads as TGTGCCACCTGGGAGGTTTATTATAAGAAACTCTTT. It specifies CATWEVYYKKLF.

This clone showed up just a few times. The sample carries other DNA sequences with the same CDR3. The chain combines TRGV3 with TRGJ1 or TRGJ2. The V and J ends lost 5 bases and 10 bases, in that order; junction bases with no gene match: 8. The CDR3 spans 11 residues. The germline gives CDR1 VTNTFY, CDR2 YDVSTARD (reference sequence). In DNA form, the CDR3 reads TGTGCCACCTGGGCCCCTACGAAGAAACTCTTT. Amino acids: CATWAPTKKLF.

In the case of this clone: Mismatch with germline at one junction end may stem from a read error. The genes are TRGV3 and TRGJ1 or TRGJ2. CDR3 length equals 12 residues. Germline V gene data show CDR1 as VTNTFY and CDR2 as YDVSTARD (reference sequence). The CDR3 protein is CATRDRPEKKLF. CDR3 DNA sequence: TGTGCCACCCGGGACAGGCCGGAGAAGAAACTCTTT.

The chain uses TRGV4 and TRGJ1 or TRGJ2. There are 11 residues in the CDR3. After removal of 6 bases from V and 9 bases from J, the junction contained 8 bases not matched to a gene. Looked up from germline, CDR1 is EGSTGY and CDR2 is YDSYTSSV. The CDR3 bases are TGTGCCACCTGGCATTCACGTAAGAAACTCTTT. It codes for CATWHSRKKLF.

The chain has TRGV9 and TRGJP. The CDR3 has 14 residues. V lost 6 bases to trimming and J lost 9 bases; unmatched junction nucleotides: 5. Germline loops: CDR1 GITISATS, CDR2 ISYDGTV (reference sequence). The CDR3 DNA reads TGTGCCTTGTGGCTGGTGTTGGGCAAAAAAATCAAGGTATTT. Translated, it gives CALWLVLGKKIKVF.

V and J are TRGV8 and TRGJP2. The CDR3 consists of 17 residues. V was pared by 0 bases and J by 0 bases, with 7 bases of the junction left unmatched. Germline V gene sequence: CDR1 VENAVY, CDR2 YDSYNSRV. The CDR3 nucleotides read TGTGCCACCTGGGATAGGCACCCTCATAGTAGTGATTGGATCAAGACGTTT. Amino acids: CATWDRHPHSSDWIKTF.

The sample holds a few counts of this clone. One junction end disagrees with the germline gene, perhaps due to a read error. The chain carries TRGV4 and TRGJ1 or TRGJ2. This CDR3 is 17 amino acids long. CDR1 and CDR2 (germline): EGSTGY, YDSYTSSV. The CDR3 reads CATWDGPFDSCYDKKLF. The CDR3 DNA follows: TGTGCCACCTGGGATGGGCCTTTCGATTCCTGTTATGATAAGAAACTCTTT.

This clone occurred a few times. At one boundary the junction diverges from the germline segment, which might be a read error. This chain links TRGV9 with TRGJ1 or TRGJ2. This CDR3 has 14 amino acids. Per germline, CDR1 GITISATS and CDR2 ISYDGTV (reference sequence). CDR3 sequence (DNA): TGTGCCTTGTGGGCGGTGGGACGTTATTATAAGAAACTCTTT. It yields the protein CALWAVGRYYKKLF.

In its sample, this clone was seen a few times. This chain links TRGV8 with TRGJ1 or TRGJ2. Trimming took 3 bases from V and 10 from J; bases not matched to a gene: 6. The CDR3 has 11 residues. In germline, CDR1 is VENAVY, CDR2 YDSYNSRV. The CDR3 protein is CATWDLKKKLF. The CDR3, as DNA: TGTGCCACCTGGGATCTTAAAAAGAAACTCTTT.

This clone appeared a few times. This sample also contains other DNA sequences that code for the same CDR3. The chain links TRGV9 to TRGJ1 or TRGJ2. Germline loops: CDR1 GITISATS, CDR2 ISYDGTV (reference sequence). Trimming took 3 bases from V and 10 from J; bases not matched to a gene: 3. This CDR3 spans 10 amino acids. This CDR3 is CALWELKKLF. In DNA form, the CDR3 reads TGTGCCTTGTGGGAGTTAAAGAAACTCTTT.

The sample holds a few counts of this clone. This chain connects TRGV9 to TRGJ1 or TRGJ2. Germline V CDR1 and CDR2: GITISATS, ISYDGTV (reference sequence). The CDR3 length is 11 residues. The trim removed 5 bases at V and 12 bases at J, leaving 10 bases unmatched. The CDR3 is CALWVPCRKLF. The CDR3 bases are TGTGCCTTGTGGGTACCATGCAGGAAACTCTTT.

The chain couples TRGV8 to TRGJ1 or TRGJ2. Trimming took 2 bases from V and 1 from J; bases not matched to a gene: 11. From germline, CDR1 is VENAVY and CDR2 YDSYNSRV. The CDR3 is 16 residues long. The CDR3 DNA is TGTGCCACCTGGGATAATCCGAGGCCCAATTATTATAAGAAACTCTTT. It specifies CATWDNPRPNYYKKLF.

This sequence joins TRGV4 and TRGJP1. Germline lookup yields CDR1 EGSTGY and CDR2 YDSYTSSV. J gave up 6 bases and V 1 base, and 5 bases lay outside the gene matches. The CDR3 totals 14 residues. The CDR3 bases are TGTGCCACCTGGGATGGTGTCGCTGGTTGGTTCAAGATATTT. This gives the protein CATWDGVAGWFKIF.

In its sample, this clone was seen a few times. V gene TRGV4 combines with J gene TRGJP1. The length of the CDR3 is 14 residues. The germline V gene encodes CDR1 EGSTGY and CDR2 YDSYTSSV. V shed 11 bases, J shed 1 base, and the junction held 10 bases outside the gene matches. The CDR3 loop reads CAIPISTTGWFKIF. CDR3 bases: TGTGCCATCCCCATAAGTACCACTGGTTGGTTCAAGATATTT.

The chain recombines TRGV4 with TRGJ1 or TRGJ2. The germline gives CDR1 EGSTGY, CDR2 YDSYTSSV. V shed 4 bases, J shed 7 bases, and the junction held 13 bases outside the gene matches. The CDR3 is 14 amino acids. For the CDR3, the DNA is TGTGCCACCTGGGACGGGCGGGTCAGATATAAGAAACTCTTT. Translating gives CATWDGRVRYKKLF.

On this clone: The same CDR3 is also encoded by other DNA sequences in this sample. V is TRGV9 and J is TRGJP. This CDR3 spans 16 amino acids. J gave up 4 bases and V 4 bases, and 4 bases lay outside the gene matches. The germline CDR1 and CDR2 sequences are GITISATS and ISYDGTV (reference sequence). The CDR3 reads CALWDQQELGKKIKVF. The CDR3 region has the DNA TGTGCCTTGTGGGACCAACAAGAGTTGGGCAAAAAAATCAAGGTATTT.

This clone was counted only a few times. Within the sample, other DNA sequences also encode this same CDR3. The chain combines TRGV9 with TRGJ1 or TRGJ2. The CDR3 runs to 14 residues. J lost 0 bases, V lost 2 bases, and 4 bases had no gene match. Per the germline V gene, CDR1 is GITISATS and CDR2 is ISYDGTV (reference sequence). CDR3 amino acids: CALWEAPNYYKKLF. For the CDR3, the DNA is TGTGCCTTGTGGGAGGCTCCGAATTATTATAAGAAACTCTTT.

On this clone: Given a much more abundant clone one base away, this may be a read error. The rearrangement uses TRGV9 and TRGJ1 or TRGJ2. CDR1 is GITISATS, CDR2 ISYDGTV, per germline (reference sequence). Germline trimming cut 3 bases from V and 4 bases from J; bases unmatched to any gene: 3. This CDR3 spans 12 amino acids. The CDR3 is CALWEMYYKKLF. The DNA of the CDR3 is TGTGCCTTGTGGGAGATGTATTATAAGAAACTCTTT.

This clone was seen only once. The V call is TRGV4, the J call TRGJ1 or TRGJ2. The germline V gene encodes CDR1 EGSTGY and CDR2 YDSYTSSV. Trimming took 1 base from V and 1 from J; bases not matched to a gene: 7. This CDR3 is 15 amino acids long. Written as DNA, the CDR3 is TGTGCCACCTGGGATGGTCACCTTAATTATTATAAGAAACTCTTT. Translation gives CATWDGHLNYYKKLF.

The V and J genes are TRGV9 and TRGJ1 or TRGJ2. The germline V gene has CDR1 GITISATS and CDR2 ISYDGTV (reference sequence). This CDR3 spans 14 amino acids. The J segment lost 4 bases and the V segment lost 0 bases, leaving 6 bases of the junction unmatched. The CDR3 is CALWEVRFYYKKLF. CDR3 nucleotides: TGTGCCTTGTGGGAGGTGCGATTCTATTATAAGAAACTCTTT.